This TCR beta chain was recorded in a study of T-cell reconstitution after alpha-beta-depleted transplantation in children. At least ten counts were recorded for this clonotype. The antigen is unknown. Study observations and caveats: Elevated TCRbeta diversity at day 60 was traced, in some patients, to surviving recipient T cells and thymic progenitors. By about two months after transplant, alpha-beta T cells reportedly arose from several hundred graft clones that had expanded.

The CDR3 covers 18 residues. The J segment lost 0 bases and the V segment lost 1 base, leaving 9 bases of the junction unmatched. Germline V gene lookup returns CDR1 LGHNA and CDR2 YNFKEQ. Unique molecular identifiers were incorporated into the prepared TCRbeta library. In TCRdb, the PCR reads were re-called with MiXCR into one record per CDR3 protein. The sample carries hundreds of thousands of distinct CDR3 sequences, 10% to 13% recorded once. The starting material was PBMCs, obtained before TCRalphabeta/CD19-depleted stem cell transplant. The V and J genes are TRBV4-2 and TRBJ2-1, with TRBD2 identical over 7 bases. The clonotype originates from a child aged 2 to 10 with inherited bone marrow failure, due to receive a stem cell transplant. DNA of the CDR3: TGTGCCAGCAGCCAAGCCCACCTGGGAGGGAGCTCCTACAATGAGCAGTTCTTC. Its protein is CASSQAHLGGSSYNEQFF.